This record looks at one T cell receptor beta chain sequence and its context. What antigen it recognizes has not been identified. There are no base qualities to consult, and no much larger clone falls within one base. The data stem from a study of beta chain features in type 1 diabetes (dated by TCRdb to about 2018). About the study as a whole: Mean age, gender distribution, total cell number and subset yield did not differ between patients and healthy donors. A total of some 110 million sorted cells were examined across all samples, and a strong correlation was observed between cell number per subset and RNA yield. The study compared the TCRB repertoires of sorted circulating CD4+ T cell subsets in recently diagnosed type 1 diabetes patients with those in matched healthy donors. Regulatory and stem cell-like memory subsets were isolated from only 8 patients and roughly eight healthy donors, whereas naive and central memory subsets came from all 30 or so donors.

Between the V and J ends, shortened by 3 bases and 5 bases respectively, the junction contains 13 bases. CDR1 and CDR2, per the germline V gene (reference sequence), are GTSNPN and SVGIG. The CDR3 goes from the cysteine to the phenylalanine over 13 residues. Here the CDR3 DNA is all that survives: 39 bases in frame from base 1. Results and caveats for the whole study, not just this receptor: Because cDNA was sequenced instead of genomic DNA, activated cells with high expression could be over-represented, although the groups did not differ in activation or CD3 levels. HLA sub-analyses involved small numbers of individuals, so any influence of HLA type on TCRB rearrangement remained unresolved. A moderate but significant shortening of TCRB CDR3 length was observed in type 1 diabetes patients in all four CD4+ subsets. Naive, central memory and regulatory TCRB repertoires appeared to be more similar among patients than among healthy donors. PCR might favor shorter templates, but patient and control samples were amplified and corrected together, so any skew would affect both groups equally. At VDJ recombination sites, type 1 diabetes patients had fewer insertions and more deleted nucleotides, which implies abnormalities in thymic rearrangement.

The entire amount of isolated RNA was reverse transcribed using the High Capacity cDNA Reverse Transcription Kit, so the sequenced TCRB transcripts were expressed ones. Naive, central memory and regulatory T cell samples underwent deep immunoSEQ sequencing, averaging about 3.3 million total reads per sample. Sorted cells were lysed in RLT buffer and RNA was extracted with DNase-treated RNeasy Micro or Mini kits, depending on cell number. Each cell subset was processed on its own to prevent cross-contamination, while patient and healthy donor samples were processed together. TCRB sequences were amplified from cDNA with the immunoSEQ multiplex PCR, producing 87-bp fragments spanning the CDR3 region. Sequencing of the amplicons was performed on the Illumina HiSeq platform. From the authors' description of their analysis: Synthetic template baselines were used to correct PCR bias computationally, reads within Hamming distance 2 were collapsed, and singletons that could not be merged were discarded. By aligning reads against IMGT, V, D and J genes, CDR3 length, and insertions or deletions at six rearrangement sites were assigned. Clonotype counts were normalized to sorted cell number within each subset before computing true diversity and Gini coefficients with the tcR R package. The overlap coefficient, calculated on TCRB nucleotide sequences, was used to quantify repertoire sharing. In its TCRdb copy, this immuneACCESS table keeps in-frame sequences only and misses some clones. Where compared with another copy, unresolved V genes explain less than half of these, and the others have no known cause. The V and J calls and clone size come from that table; D and trimming were worked out from the DNA. For this sample the table gives some 270,000 clones, of which under 8.5% were detected only once. More than 0.9% of the sample is taken by the ten largest.

From each donor, a single peripheral blood sample of 100 to 150 mL on average was drawn into heparinised tubes. A BD FACSAria II was used to sort naive, central memory, regulatory and stem cell-like memory CD4+ T cells with a panel that included CD45RO, CCR7, CD25, CD127, CD95 and CD27. All sorted populations exceeded 98% purity. PBMCs were isolated right away by Lymphoprep density gradient centrifugation and were stained directly, without culture. Samples were stained and sorted in pairs, with one healthy donor and one patient per experiment, so that batch effects were minimized. Sequences were obtained from central memory CD4+ T cells from blood. This clonotype was sampled from a woman between 18 and 29 years old in good health. This chain is built from TRBV30 and TRBJ1-1; the D region possibly corresponds to TRBD1 (6 bases align). The DNA is TGTGCCTGGAGGCTGGGGGGCGCGACTGAAGCTTTCTTT. This translates into CAWRLGGATEAFF. Reference TRBV30 and TRBJ1-1 proteins supply the regions before and after the CDR3; the full variable domain is: SQTIHQWPATLVQPVGSPLSLECTVEGTSNPNLYWYRQAAGRGLQLLFYSVGIGQISSEVPQNLSASRPQDRQFILSSKKLLLSDSGFYLCAWRLGGATEAFFGQGTRLTVV.